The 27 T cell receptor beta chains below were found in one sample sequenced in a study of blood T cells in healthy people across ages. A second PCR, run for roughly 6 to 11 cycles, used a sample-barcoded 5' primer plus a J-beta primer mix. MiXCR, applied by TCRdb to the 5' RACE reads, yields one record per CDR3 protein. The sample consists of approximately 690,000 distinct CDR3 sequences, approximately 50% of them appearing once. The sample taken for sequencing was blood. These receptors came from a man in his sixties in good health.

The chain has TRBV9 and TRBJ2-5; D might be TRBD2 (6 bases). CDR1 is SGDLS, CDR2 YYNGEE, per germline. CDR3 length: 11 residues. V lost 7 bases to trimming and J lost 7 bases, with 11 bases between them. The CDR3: CASERRGTQYF. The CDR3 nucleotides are TGTGCCAGCGAACGGCGGGGGACCCAGTACTTC.

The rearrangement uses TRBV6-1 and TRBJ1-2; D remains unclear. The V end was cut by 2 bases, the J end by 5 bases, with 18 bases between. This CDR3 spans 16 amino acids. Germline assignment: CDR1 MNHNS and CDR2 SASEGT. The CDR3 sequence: CASSESGGVSGYGYTF. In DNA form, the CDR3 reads TGTGCCAGCAGTGAAAGCGGCGGCGTCTCTGGGTATGGCTACACCTTC.

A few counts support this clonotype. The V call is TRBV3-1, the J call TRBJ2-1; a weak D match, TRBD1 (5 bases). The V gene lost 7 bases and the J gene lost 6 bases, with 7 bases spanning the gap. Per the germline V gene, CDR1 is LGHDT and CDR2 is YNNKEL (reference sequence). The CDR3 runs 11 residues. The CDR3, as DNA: TGTGCCAGCAATACAGGCAATGAGCAGTTCTTC. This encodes CASNTGNEQFF.

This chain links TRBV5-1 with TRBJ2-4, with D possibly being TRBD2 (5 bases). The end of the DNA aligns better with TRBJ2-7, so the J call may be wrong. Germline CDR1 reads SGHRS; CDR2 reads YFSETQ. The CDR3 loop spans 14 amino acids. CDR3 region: CASSGVEGGYEQYF. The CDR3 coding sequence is TGCGCCAGCAGCGGAGTCGAGGGTGGCTACGAGCAGTACTTC.

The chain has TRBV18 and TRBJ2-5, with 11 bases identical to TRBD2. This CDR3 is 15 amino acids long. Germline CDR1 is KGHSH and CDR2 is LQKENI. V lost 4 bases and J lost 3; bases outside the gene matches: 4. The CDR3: CASSLGTSGEETQYF. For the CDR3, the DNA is TGTGCCAGCTCACTAGGGACTAGCGGAGAAGAGACCCAGTACTTC.

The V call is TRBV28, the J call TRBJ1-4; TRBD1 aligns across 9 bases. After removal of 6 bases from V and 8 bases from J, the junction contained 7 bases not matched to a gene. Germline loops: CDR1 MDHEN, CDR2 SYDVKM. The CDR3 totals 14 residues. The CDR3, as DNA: TGTGCCAGCAGACTGGGGGGACAGGGCGAAAAACTGTTTTTT. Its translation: CASRLGGQGEKLFF. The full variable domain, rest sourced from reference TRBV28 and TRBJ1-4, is DVKVTQSSRYLVKRTGEKVFLECVQDMDHENMFWYRQDPGLGLRLIYFSYDVKMKEKGDIPEGYSVSREKKERFSLILESASTNQTSMYLCASRLGGQGEKLFFGSGTQLSVL.

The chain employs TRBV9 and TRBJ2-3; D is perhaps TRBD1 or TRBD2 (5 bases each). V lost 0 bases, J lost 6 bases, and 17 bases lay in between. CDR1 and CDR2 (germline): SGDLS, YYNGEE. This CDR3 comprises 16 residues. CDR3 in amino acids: CASSVAEGIWGDTQYF. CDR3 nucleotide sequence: TGTGCCAGCAGCGTAGCTGAGGGGATTTGGGGTGATACGCAGTATTTT.

The CDR3: CASTLRGTGVAGELFF. In DNA form, the CDR3 reads TGTGCCAGCACCTTGAGGGGGACAGGGGTCGCCGGGGAGCTGTTTTTT. The chain carries TRBV21-1 and TRBJ2-2; TRBD1 is the table's D call, not checked against the DNA. TRBV21-1 constitutes a pseudogene. This CDR3 contains 16 residues.

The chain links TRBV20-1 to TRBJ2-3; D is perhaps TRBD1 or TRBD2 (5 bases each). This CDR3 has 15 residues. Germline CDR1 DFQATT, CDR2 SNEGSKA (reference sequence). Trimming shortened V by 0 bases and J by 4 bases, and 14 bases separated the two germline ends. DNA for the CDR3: TGCAGTGCTAGAGATCGGGATGGGGCCCCAGATACGCAGTATTTT. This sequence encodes CSARDRDGAPDTQYF.

CDR3 nucleotide sequence: TGTGCCAGCAGCTTAGTAAGCGGAATCTATGGCTACACCTTC. It specifies CASSLVSGIYGYTF. V is TRBV7-2 and J is TRBJ1-2; D remains ambiguous. The CDR3 has 14 amino acids. The V and J ends lost 1 base and 4 bases respectively, with 10 bases between them. Germline CDR1 and CDR2: SGHTA and FQGNSA. The variable domain in full, with the rest retrieved from reference TRBV7-2 and TRBJ1-2, is GAGVSQSPSNKVTEKGKDVELRCDPISGHTALYWYRQSLGQGLEFLIYFQGNSAPDKSGLPSDRFSAERTGGSVSTLTIQRTQQEDSAVYLCASSLVSGIYGYTFGSGTRLTVV.

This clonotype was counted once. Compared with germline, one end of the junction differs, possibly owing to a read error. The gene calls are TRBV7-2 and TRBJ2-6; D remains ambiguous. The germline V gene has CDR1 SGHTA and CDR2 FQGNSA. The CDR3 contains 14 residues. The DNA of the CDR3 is TGTGCCGGCAGCTTAGCAGCTGGGGCCAACGTCCTGACTTTC. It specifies CAGSLAAGANVLTF.

CDR3: CASSQDLGAWDTQYF. In nucleotides, the CDR3 is TGTGCCAGCAGCCAAGACCTCGGGGCTTGGGATACGCAGTATTTT. The V gene is TRBV14, the J gene TRBJ2-3; either TRBD1 or TRBD2 may fit D (5 bases each). Germline V CDR1 and CDR2: SGHDN, FVKESK. The V end was cut by 0 bases, the J end by 6 bases, with 13 bases between. The CDR3 runs 15 residues.

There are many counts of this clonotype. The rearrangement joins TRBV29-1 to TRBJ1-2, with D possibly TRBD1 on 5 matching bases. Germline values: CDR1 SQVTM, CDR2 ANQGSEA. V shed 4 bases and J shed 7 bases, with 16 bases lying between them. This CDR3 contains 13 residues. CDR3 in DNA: TGCAGCGTTGGGGGACGGGCGATAGGTGGCTACACCTTC. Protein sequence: CSVGGRAIGGYTF. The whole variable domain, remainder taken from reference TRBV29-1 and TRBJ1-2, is SAVISQKPSRDICQRGTSLTIQCQVDSQVTMMFWYRQQPGQSLTLIATANQGSEATYESGFVIDKFPISRPNLTFSTLTVSNMSPEDSSIYLCSVGGRAIGGYTFGSGTRLTVV.

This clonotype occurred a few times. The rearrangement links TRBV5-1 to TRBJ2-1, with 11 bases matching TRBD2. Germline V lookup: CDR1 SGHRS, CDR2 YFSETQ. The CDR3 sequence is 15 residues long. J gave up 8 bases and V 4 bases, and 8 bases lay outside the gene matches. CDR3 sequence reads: CASSLSSGGRDEQFF. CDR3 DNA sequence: TGCGCCAGCAGCCTGTCTAGCGGGGGGCGGGATGAGCAGTTCTTC.

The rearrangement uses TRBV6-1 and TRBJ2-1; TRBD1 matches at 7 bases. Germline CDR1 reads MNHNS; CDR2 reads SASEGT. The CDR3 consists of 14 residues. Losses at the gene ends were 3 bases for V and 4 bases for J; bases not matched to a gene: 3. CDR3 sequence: CASSEQGVYNEQFF. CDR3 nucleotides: TGTGCCAGCAGTGAGCAGGGGGTATACAATGAGCAGTTCTTC.

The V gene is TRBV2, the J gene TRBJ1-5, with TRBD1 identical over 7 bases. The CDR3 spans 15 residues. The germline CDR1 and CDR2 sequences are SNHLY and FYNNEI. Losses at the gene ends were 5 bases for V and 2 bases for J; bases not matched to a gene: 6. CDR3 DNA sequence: TGTGCCAGCAGTACGCAGGGGGGAGGCAATCAGCCCCAGCATTTT. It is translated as CASSTQGGGNQPQHF.

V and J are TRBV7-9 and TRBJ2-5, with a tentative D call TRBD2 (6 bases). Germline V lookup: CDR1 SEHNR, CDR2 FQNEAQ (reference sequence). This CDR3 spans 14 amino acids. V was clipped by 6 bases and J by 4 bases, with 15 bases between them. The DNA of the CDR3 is TGTGCCAGCAGTCTACGACTAGACGGAGAGACCCAGTACTTC. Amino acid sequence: CASSLRLDGETQYF.

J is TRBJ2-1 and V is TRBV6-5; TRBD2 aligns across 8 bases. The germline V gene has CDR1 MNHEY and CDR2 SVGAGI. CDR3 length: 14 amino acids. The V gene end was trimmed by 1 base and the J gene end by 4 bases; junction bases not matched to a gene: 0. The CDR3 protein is CASSYLAGYNEQFF. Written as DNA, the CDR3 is TGTGCCAGCAGTTACTTAGCGGGGTACAATGAGCAGTTCTTC.

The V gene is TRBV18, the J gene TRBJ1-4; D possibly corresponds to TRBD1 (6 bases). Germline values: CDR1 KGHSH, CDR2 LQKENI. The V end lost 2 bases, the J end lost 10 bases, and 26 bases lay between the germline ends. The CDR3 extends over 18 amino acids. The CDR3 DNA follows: TGTGCCAGCTCACCAAACACTATTTCGGACAGTCCCCCGGGAAAACTGTTTTTT. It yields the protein CASSPNTISDSPPGKLFF. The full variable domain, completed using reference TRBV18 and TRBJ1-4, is NAGVMQNPRHLVRRRGQEARLRCSPMKGHSHVYWYRQLPEEGLKFMVYLQKENIIDESGMPKERFSAEFPKEGPSILRIQQVVRGDSAAYFCASSPNTISDSPPGKLFFGSGTQLSVL.

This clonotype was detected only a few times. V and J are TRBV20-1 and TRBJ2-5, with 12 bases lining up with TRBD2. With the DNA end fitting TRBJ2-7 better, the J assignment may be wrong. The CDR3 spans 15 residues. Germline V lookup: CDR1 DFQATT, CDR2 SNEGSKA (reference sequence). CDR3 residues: CSAPSTSGGPSEQYF. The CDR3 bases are TGCAGTGCACCTTCGACTAGCGGGGGTCCTTCCGAGCAGTACTTC.

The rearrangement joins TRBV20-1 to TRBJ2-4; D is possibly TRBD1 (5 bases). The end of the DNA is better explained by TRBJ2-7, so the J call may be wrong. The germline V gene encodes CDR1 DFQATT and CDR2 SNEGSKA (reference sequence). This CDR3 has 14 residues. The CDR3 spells CSARGQSTPYEQYF. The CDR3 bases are TGCAGTGCTAGAGGACAGTCAACCCCCTACGAGCAGTACTTC.

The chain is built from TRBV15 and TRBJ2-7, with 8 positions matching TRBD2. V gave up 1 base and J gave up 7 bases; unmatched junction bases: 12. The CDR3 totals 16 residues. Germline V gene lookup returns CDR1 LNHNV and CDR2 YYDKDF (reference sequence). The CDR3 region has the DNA TGTGCCACCAGCAGAGCGGGCGGGGGGTCCCACAATGAGCAGTACTTC. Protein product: CATSRAGGGSHNEQYF.

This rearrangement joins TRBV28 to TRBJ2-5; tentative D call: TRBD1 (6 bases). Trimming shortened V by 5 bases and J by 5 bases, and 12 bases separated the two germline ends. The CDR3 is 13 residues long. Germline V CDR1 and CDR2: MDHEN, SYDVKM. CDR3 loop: CASSGTGLETQYF. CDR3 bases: TGTGCCAGCAGTGGCACAGGGTTGGAGACCCAGTACTTC.

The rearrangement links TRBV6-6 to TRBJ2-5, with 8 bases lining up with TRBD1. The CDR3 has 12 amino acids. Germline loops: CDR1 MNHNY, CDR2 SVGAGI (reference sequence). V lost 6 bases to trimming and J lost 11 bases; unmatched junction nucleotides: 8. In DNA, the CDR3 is TGTGCCAGCAGCCTGACAGGGGAGAAGCAGTACTTC. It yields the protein CASSLTGEKQYF.

The CDR3 spells CSAGRDVRGYTF. CDR3 DNA: TGCAGCGCCGGACGGGATGTTCGAGGCTACACCTTC. This chain links TRBV29-1 with TRBJ1-2; D uncertain. Germline V gene sequence: CDR1 SQVTM, CDR2 ANQGSEA. The CDR3 runs 12 residues. V was clipped by 7 bases and J by 8 bases, with 17 bases between them.

The CDR3 coding sequence is TGTGCCAGCAGCCAAGAAGCAGGGTCTTATAATTCACCCCTCCACTTT. Its protein product is CASSQEAGSYNSPLHF. The genes are TRBV4-2 and TRBJ1-6, with D possibly TRBD1 on 5 matching bases. The CDR3 totals 16 residues. Germline CDR1 LGHNA, CDR2 YNFKEQ. V was trimmed by 0 bases and J by 4 bases, leaving 10 bases between them.

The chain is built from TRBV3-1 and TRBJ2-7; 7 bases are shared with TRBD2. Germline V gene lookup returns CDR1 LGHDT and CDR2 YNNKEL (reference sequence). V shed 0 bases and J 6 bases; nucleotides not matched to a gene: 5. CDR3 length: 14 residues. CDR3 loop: CASSQESLAVEQYF. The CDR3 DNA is TGTGCCAGCAGCCAAGAGTCGCTAGCGGTCGAGCAGTACTTC.